A single sample gave rise to the 17 T cell receptor beta chains below, sequenced in a study of blood T cell repertoires in COVID-19. The assay was immunoSEQ multiplex PCR, and TCRdb's table has in-frame clones only and misses some. The sample carries tens of thousands of clones, 65% to 90% recorded once. Source material: peripheral blood. The receptors shown here come from an elderly man with active COVID-19.

The rearrangement links TRBV12-5 to TRBJ1-6; D is ambiguous. Between the trimmed V and J ends, which lost 1 base and 5 bases, there was a span of 6 bases. The CDR3 has 14 residues. CDR1 is LGHNT and CDR2 is FRNRAP in the germline V gene. CDR3 protein: CASGLGTDNSPLHF. Written as DNA, the CDR3 is TGTGCTAGTGGTTTGGGGACTGATAATTCACCCCTCCACTTT.

The sample holds a few counts of this clone. This sequence joins TRBV5-1 and TRBJ2-2; 7 positions agree with TRBD1. Germline V gene sequence: CDR1 SGHRS, CDR2 YFSETQ. V lost 1 base to trimming and J lost 4 bases; unmatched junction nucleotides: 7. The CDR3 sequence is 16 residues long. The CDR3 spells CASSLTDRYPTGELFF. CDR3 nucleotides: TGCGCCAGCAGCTTGACGGACAGGTACCCCACCGGGGAGCTGTTTTTT.

The V and J genes are TRBV11-2 and TRBJ2-3; 9 nucleotides align to TRBD2. The V gene's germline CDR1 is SGHAT and CDR2 FQNNGV. This CDR3 has 16 amino acids. The V gene end was trimmed by 4 bases and the J gene end by 6 bases; junction bases not matched to a gene: 11. This chain's CDR3 is CASSSSGEREDDTQYF. CDR3 nucleotide sequence: TGTGCCAGCAGCTCCTCGGGGGAGCGGGAGGATGATACGCAGTATTTT.

Here the CDR3 DNA reads TGTGCCAGCAGCCCGACGGAACAGAGCTCTGGAAACACCATATATTTT. Protein: CASSPTEQSSGNTIYF. The chain has TRBV7-8 and TRBJ1-3; D is ambiguous. The CDR3 is 16 residues long. V lost 5 bases and J 0 bases, leaving 14 bases between the germline ends. Germline V gene sequence: CDR1 SGHVS, CDR2 FQNEAQ.

The rearrangement joins TRBV11-2 to TRBJ2-7; 9 bases align to TRBD2. The length of the CDR3 is 15 residues. V lost 3 bases and J lost 7; bases outside the gene matches: 10. Germline V lookup: CDR1 SGHAT, CDR2 FQNNGV. CDR3 nucleotide sequence: TGTGCCAGCAGCTTCAGCCGCGGGGGGGCCAGGGAGCAGTACTTC. Encoded protein: CASSFSRGGAREQYF.

This chain uses TRBV7-2 with TRBJ1-1; D is possibly TRBD1 (5 bases). This CDR3 comprises 14 residues. Between the trimmed V and J ends, which lost 7 bases and 1 base, there was a span of 13 bases. Germline V gene data show CDR1 as SGHTA and CDR2 as FQGNSA. The CDR3 DNA reads as TGTGCCAGCAACCTACAGGCGACGAACACTGAAGCTTTCTTT. Translating gives CASNLQATNTEAFF.

The chain uses TRBV7-2 and TRBJ2-3, with 15 positions matching TRBD2. This CDR3 spans 16 amino acids. The V segment lost 5 bases and the J segment 8 bases; nucleotides outside the gene matches: 8. Germline V gene data show CDR1 as SGHTA and CDR2 as FQGNSA. The CDR3 here is CASSQGLAGGLGTQYF. In DNA, the CDR3 is TGTGCCAGCAGCCAAGGACTAGCGGGGGGGCTGGGTACGCAGTATTTT.

The rearrangement links TRBV27 to TRBJ2-5; 9 nucleotides match TRBD2. Per germline, CDR1 MNHEY and CDR2 SMNVEV (reference sequence). CDR3 length: 15 amino acids. Trimming removed 8 bases from V and 5 bases from J; junction bases left unmatched: 12. CDR3 sequence reads: CASRSRGGFGETQYF. CDR3 DNA: TGTGCCAGCCGGTCGCGGGGGGGCTTTGGTGAGACCCAGTACTTC.

The chain uses TRBV14 and TRBJ2-1; D might be TRBD1 (6 bases). CDR3 length equals 14 residues. The ends were cut back, 4 bases at V and 7 bases at J, with 14 bases in the middle. Germline CDR1 reads SGHDN; CDR2 reads FVKESK. CDR3 in DNA: TGTGCCAGCAGCCCTTTTACAGGGTGGAATGAGCAGTTCTTC. Its protein is CASSPFTGWNEQFF.

V and J are TRBV7-2 and TRBJ2-5, with D perhaps TRBD1 (6 bases). The CDR3 runs to 15 residues. CDR1 SGHTA and CDR2 FQGNSA come from the germline V gene. The V end was cut by 5 bases, the J end by 5 bases, with 18 bases between. The CDR3 nucleotides read TGTGCCAGCAGCCCTAGGGTTGGGGGCTGGGAGACCCAGTACTTC. It specifies CASSPRVGGWETQYF.

This clone has a single count. J is TRBJ1-4 and V is TRBV9; D is ambiguous. Deletions cut 0 bases from V and 0 bases from J, with 6 bases between. Germline V gives CDR1 SGDLS, CDR2 YYNGEE. CDR3 length equals 15 residues. CDR3: CASSVGAATNEKLFF. The CDR3 nucleotides read TGTGCCAGCAGCGTAGGGGCTGCAACTAATGAAAAACTGTTTTTT.

The chain combines TRBV4-3 with TRBJ2-3, with D possibly matching TRBD2 (6 bases). The V end lost 2 bases, the J end lost 1 base, and 16 bases lay between the germline ends. Germline CDR1 reads LGHNA; CDR2 reads YSLEER. This CDR3 region has 17 residues. The CDR3 reads CASSQRRMSSGTDTQYF. CDR3 sequence (DNA): TGCGCCAGCAGCCAACGGAGGATGTCTAGCGGCACAGATACGCAGTATTTT.

The chain employs TRBV20-1 and TRBJ1-1; the match to TRBD1 covers 7 bases. This CDR3 is built from 11 residues. The V gene's germline CDR1 is DFQATT and CDR2 SNEGSKA (reference sequence). The V gene end was trimmed by 5 bases and the J gene end by 6 bases; junction bases not matched to a gene: 3. The CDR3 DNA follows: TGCAGTGCTGCTCAGGGGGCTGAAGCTTTCTTT. Encoded protein: CSAAQGAEAFF.

The V gene is TRBV15, the J gene TRBJ2-7; no firm D call. The CDR3 totals 14 residues. The germline V and J ends were trimmed by 1 base and 2 bases, with 9 bases remaining between them. Germline loops: CDR1 LNHNV, CDR2 YYDKDF (reference sequence). CDR3 loop: CATSRVGAAYEQYF. CDR3 DNA sequence: TGTGCCACCAGCAGAGTAGGAGCCGCCTACGAGCAGTACTTC. The variable domain in full, completed from reference TRBV15 and TRBJ2-7, reads DAMVIQNPRYQVTQFGKPVTLSCSQTLNHNVMYWYQQKSSQAPKLLFHYYDKDFNNEADTPDNFQSRRPNTSFCFLDIRSPGLGDTAMYLCATSRVGAAYEQYFGPGTRLTVT.

In nucleotides, the CDR3 is TGTGCCAGCAGCAGGGGGACAGGGGGCAACTATGGCTACACCTTC. It codes for CASSRGTGGNYGYTF. The chain is built from TRBV6-4 and TRBJ1-2; 12 nucleotides agree with TRBD1. This CDR3 has 15 amino acids. Germline values: CDR1 MRHNA, CDR2 SNTAGT. The V and J ends lost 6 bases and 2 bases, in that order; junction bases with no gene match: 4.

The J gene is TRBJ1-4, the V gene TRBV5-1; TRBD1 matches 7 bases. J was trimmed by 12 bases and V by 4 bases; bases with no gene match: 15. The CDR3 totals 15 residues. The germline CDR1 and CDR2 sequences are SGHRS and YFSETQ. The CDR3: CASSGTAQGTQELFF. The CDR3 nucleotides read TGCGCCAGCAGCGGCACGGCACAGGGGACCCAGGAACTGTTTTTT.

V is TRBV15 and J is TRBJ2-2; 8 bases line up with TRBD1. This CDR3 spans 16 amino acids. V shed 3 bases, J shed 4 bases, and the junction held 7 bases outside the gene matches. Germline lookup yields CDR1 LNHNV and CDR2 YYDKDF (reference sequence). CDR3 sequence reads: CATSRGTGTGTGELFF. For the CDR3, the DNA is TGTGCCACCAGCAGGGGTACCGGGACAGGCACCGGGGAGCTGTTTTTT.